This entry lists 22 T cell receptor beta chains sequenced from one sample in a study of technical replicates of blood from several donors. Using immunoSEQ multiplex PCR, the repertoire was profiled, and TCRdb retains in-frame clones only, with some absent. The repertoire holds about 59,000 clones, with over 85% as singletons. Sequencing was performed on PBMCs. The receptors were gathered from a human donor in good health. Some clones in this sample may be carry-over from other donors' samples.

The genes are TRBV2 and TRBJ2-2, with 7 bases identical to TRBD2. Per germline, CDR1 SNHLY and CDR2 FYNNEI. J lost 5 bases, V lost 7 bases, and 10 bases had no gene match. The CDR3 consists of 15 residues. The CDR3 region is CASTELAPGTGELFF. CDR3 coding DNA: TGTGCCAGCACCGAACTAGCGCCCGGGACCGGGGAGCTGTTTTTT.

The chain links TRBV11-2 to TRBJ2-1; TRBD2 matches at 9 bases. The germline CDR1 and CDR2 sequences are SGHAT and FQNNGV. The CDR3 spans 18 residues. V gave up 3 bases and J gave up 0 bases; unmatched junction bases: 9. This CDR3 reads CASSFSPPSGASYNEQFF. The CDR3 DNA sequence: TGTGCCAGCAGCTTCTCCCCCCCTAGCGGGGCCTCCTACAATGAGCAGTTCTTC.

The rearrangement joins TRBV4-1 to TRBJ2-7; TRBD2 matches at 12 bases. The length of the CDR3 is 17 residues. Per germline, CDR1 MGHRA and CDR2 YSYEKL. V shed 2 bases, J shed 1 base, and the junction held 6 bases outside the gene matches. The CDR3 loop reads CASSQTLGLAGSYEQYF. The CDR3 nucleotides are TGCGCCAGCAGCCAAACGCTCGGACTAGCGGGGTCCTACGAGCAGTACTTC.

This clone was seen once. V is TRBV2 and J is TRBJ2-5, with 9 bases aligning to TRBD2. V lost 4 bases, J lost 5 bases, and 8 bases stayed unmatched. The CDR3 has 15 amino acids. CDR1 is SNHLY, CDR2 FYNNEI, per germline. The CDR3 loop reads CASSAAGGPVETQYF. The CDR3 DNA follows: TGTGCCAGCAGTGCCGCGGGAGGGCCTGTTGAGACCCAGTACTTC.

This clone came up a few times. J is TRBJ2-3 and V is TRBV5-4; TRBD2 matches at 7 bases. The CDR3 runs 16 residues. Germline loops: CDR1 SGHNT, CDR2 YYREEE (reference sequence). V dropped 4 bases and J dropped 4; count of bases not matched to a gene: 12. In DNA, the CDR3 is TGTGCCAGCAGCCTTGGGCGGGAGCGGTTGGCAGATACGCAGTATTTT. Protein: CASSLGRERLADTQYF.

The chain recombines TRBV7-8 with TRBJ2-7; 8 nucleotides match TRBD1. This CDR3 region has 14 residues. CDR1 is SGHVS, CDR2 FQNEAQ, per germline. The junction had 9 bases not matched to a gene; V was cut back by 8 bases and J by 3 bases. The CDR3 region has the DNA TGTGCCAGCCTCGACAGGGGACCCCTCTACGAGCAGTACTTC. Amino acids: CASLDRGPLYEQYF.

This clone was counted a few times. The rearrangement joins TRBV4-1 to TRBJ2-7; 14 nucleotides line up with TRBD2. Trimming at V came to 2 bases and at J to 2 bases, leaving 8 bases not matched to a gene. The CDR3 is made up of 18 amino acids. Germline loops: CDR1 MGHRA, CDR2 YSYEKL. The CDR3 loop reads CASSQIPGLAGETYEQYF. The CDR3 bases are TGCGCCAGCAGCCAAATCCCGGGACTAGCGGGGGAAACCTACGAGCAGTACTTC.

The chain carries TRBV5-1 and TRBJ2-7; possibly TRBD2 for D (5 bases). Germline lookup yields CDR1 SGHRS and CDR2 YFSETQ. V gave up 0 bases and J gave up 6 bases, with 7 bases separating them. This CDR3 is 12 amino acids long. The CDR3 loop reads CASSLVGGEQYF. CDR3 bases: TGCGCCAGCAGCTTGGTCGGAGGCGAGCAGTACTTC.

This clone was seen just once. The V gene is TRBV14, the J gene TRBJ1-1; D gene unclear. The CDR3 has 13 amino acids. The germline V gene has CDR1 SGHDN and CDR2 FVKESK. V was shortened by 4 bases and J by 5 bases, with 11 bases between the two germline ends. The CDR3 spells CASSPRLRTEAFF. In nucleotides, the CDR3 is TGTGCCAGCAGCCCCCGTTTGCGGACTGAAGCTTTCTTT.

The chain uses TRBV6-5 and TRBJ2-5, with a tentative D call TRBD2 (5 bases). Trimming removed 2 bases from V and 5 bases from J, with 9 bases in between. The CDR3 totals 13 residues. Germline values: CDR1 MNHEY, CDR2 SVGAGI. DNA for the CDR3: TGTGCCAGCAGTTACAATAGAGGGGAGACCCAGTACTTC. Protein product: CASSYNRGETQYF.

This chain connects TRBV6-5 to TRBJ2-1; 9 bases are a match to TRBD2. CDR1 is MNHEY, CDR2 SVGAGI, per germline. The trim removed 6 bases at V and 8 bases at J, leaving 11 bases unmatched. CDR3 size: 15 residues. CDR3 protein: CASRRPGLAPDEQFF. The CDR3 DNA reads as TGTGCCAGCAGGCGGCCGGGACTAGCCCCAGATGAGCAGTTCTTC.

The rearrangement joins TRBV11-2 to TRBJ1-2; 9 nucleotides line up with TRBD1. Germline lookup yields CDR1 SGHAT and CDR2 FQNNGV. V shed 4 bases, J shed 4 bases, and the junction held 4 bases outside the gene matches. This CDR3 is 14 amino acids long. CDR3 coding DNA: TGTGCCAGCAGCTCCGACAGGGGGTTCTATGGCTACACCTTC. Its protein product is CASSSDRGFYGYTF.

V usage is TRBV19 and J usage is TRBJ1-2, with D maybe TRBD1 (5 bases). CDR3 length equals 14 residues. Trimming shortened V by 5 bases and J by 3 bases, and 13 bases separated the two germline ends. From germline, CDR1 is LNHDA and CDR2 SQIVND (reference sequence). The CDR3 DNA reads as TGTGCCAGTAGTCAGGCGGGACCCTACTATGGCTACACCTTC. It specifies CASSQAGPYYGYTF.

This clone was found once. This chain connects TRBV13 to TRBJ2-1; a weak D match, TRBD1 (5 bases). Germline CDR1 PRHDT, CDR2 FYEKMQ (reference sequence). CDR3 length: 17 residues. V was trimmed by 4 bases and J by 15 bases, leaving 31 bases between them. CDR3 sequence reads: CASSSLRETNRVLGLFF. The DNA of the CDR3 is TGTGCCAGCAGCTCCCTCAGGGAAACGAATAGGGTTCTGGGTTTGTTCTTC.

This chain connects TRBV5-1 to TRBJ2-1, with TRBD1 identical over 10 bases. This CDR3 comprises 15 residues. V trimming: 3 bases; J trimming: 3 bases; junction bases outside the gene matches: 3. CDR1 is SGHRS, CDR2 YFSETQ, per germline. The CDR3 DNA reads TGCGCCAGCAGCTACGGACAGGGGGTCTACAATGAGCAGTTCTTC. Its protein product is CASSYGQGVYNEQFF.

CDR3 amino acids: CASSELGPSYGYTF. CDR3 DNA: TGTGCCAGCAGTGAGTTGGGGCCCAGCTATGGCTACACCTTC. This sequence joins TRBV2 and TRBJ1-2; a weak D match, TRBD1 (5 bases). The CDR3 consists of 14 residues. Trimming took off 3 bases at V and 4 bases at J, with 12 bases between the two ends. Germline V gene data show CDR1 as SNHLY and CDR2 as FYNNEI.

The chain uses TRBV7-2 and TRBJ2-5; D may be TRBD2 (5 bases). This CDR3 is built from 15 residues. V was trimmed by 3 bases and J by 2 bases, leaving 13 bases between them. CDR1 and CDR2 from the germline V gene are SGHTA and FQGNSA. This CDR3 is CASSFVWSGQETQYF. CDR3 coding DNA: TGTGCCAGCAGCTTCGTCTGGAGCGGACAAGAGACCCAGTACTTC. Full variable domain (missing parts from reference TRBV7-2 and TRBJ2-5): GAGVSQSPSNKVTEKGKDVELRCDPISGHTALYWYRQSLGQGLEFLIYFQGNSAPDKSGLPSDRFSAERTGGSVSTLTIQRTQQEDSAVYLCASSFVWSGQETQYFGPGTRLLVL.

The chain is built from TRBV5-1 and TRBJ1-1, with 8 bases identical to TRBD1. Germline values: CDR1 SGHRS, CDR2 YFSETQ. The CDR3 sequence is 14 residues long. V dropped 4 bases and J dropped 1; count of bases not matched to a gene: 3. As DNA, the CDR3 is TGCGCCAGCAGCCACGGACAGGGGAACACTGAAGCTTTCTTT. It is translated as CASSHGQGNTEAFF. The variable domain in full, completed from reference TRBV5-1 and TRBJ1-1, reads KAGVTQTPRYLIKTRGQQVTLSCSPISGHRSVSWYQQTPGQGLQFLFEYFSETQRNKGNFPGRFSGRQFSNSRSEMNVSTLELGDSALYLCASSHGQGNTEAFFGQGTRLTVV.

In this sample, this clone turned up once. Here the CDR3 reads CASSIAGMEFTYGYTF. CDR3 DNA: TGTGCCAGTAGTATAGCAGGGATGGAGTTTACCTATGGCTACACCTTC. The chain recombines TRBV19 with TRBJ1-2, with a weak D call TRBD1 (5 bases). The CDR3 is made up of 16 amino acids. V lost 1 base, J lost 4 bases, and 16 bases lay in between. The V gene's germline CDR1 is LNHDA and CDR2 SQIVND (reference sequence).

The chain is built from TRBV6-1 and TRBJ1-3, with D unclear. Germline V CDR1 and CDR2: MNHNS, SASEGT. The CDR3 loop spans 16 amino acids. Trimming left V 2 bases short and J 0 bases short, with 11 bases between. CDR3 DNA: TGTGCCAGCAGTGAACGCGCCATAAGCTCTGGAAACACCATATATTTT. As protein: CASSERAISSGNTIYF.

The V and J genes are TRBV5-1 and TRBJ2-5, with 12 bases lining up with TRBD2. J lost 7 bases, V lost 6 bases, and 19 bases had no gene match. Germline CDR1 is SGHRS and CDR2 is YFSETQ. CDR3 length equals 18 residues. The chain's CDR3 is CASMMGLAGRLTSWTQYF. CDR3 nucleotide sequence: TGCGCCAGCATGATGGGACTAGCGGGCCGATTAACCTCATGGACCCAGTACTTC.

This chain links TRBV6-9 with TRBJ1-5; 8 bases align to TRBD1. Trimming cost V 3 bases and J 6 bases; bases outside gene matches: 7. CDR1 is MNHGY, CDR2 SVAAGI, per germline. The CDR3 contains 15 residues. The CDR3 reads CASSYYGQGSQPQHF. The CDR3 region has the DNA TGTGCCAGCAGTTACTACGGACAGGGTAGTCAGCCCCAGCATTTT.